What follows are 25 T cell receptor beta chains derived from one specimen sequenced in a study of blood T cell repertoires in COVID-19. Data came from immunoSEQ multiplex PCR; TCRdb stores just in-frame clones and leaves some out. The profile shows roughly 120,000 clones, roughly nine tenths of them singletons. Sequenced sample: peripheral blood. These TCRs come from a man between 60 and 75 years old with COVID-19, enrolled during active disease.

The chain joins TRBV4-1 to TRBJ2-7, with TRBD2 matching over 8 bases. The CDR3 spans 15 residues. Trimming took 0 bases from V and 3 from J; bases not matched to a gene: 4. Germline loops: CDR1 MGHRA, CDR2 YSYEKL. The CDR3: CASSQEERGYYEQYF. Written as DNA, the CDR3 is TGCGCCAGCAGCCAAGAGGAGCGGGGGTACTACGAGCAGTACTTC.

V and J are TRBV27 and TRBJ2-1, with D tentatively TRBD2 (7 bases). In germline, CDR1 is MNHEY, CDR2 SMNVEV (reference sequence). This CDR3 is 14 amino acids long. The V end lost 0 bases, the J end lost 14 bases, and 17 bases lay between the germline ends. The CDR3, as DNA: TGTGCCAGCAGTTTATCGATAGGGGGAGGGCAGGAGTTCTTC. Protein product: CASSLSIGGGQEFF.

This sequence joins TRBV11-3 and TRBJ1-2, with 7 bases identical to TRBD1. V shed 0 bases, J shed 5 bases, and the junction held 9 bases outside the gene matches. Germline-derived CDR1 and CDR2 are SGHNT and YENEEA. The CDR3 runs 16 residues. CDR3 sequence: CASSLDRGGDGYGYTF. CDR3 coding DNA: TGTGCCAGCAGCTTAGATCGAGGGGGCGACGGGTATGGCTACACCTTC.

A single count supports this clone. This chain uses TRBV29-1 with TRBJ2-5, with D possibly being TRBD1 (8 bases). The V gene lost 5 bases and the J gene lost 3 bases, with 22 bases spanning the gap. CDR3 length: 16 residues. Germline V gives CDR1 SQVTM, CDR2 ANQGSEA. The CDR3 coding sequence is TGCAGCGTTCCCGGGGGGACAGGTACCCTGGAAGAGACCCAGTACTTC. It specifies CSVPGGTGTLEETQYF.

This chain joins TRBV9 and TRBJ2-1; 9 bases are shared with TRBD2. The V gene end was trimmed by 4 bases and the J gene end by 5 bases; junction bases not matched to a gene: 7. Germline CDR1 reads SGDLS; CDR2 reads YYNGEE. This CDR3 comprises 15 residues. In DNA form, the CDR3 reads TGTGCCAGCAGCCTGGGACTAGCCGGCGACAATGAGCAGTTCTTC. It specifies CASSLGLAGDNEQFF. Full variable domain (rest looked up from reference TRBV9 and TRBJ2-1): DSGVTQTPKHLITATGQRVTLRCSPRSGDLSVYWYQQSLDQGLQFLIQYYNGEERAKGNILERFSAQQFPDLHSELNLSSLELGDSALYFCASSLGLAGDNEQFFGPGTRLTVL.

The gene calls are TRBV2 and TRBJ1-5; tentatively, D is TRBD1 (6 bases). The CDR3 has 15 residues. CDR1 and CDR2 (germline): SNHLY, FYNNEI. Trimming pared 5 bases from V and 4 bases from J, leaving 15 bases between. The CDR3 here is CASSPGGLGNQPQHF. In nucleotides, the CDR3 is TGTGCCAGCAGTCCTGGGGGCCTTGGGAATCAGCCCCAGCATTTT.

The CDR3 DNA sequence: TGTGCCACCAGTGATTTATCTAGCGGCGATGAGCAGTTCTTC. It yields the protein CATSDLSSGDEQFF. The chain recombines TRBV24-1 with TRBJ2-1, with 7 bases aligning to TRBD2. Per the germline V gene, CDR1 is KGHDR and CDR2 is SFDVKD. This CDR3 contains 14 residues. The V segment lost 1 base and the J segment 8 bases; nucleotides outside the gene matches: 4.

The V and J genes are TRBV6-5 and TRBJ1-2, with D possibly matching TRBD1 (5 bases). V shed 4 bases and J shed 4 bases, with 13 bases lying between them. Germline V gives CDR1 MNHEY, CDR2 SVGAGI. CDR3 length equals 14 residues. The CDR3 region has the DNA TGTGCCAGCAGTTTGGAGGGGTTTAGCTATGGCTACACCTTC. It translates to CASSLEGFSYGYTF.

The V and J genes are TRBV5-4 and TRBJ1-1; a possible D gene is TRBD1 (6 bases). This CDR3 spans 16 amino acids. The germline V gene has CDR1 SGHNT and CDR2 YYREEE (reference sequence). The germline V and J ends were trimmed by 7 bases and 0 bases, with 19 bases remaining between them. DNA for the CDR3: TGTGCCAGCCGGGGGGGGCTCAGTACTGTGAACACTGAAGCTTTCTTT. Its protein is CASRGGLSTVNTEAFF.

The gene calls are TRBV30 and TRBJ2-1, with no clear D. The V gene's germline CDR1 is GTSNPN and CDR2 SVGIG (reference sequence). This CDR3 comprises 13 residues. Trimming removed 4 bases at V and 2 bases at J, with 9 bases between. CDR3 residues: CAWKLSTYNEQFF. The CDR3 DNA sequence: TGTGCCTGGAAGCTATCTACCTACAATGAGCAGTTCTTC. Looking up the rest from reference TRBV30 and TRBJ2-1 gives the full variable domain: SQTIHQWPATLVQPVGSPLSLECTVEGTSNPNLYWYRQAAGRGLQLLFYSVGIGQISSEVPQNLSASRPQDRQFILSSKKLLLSDSGFYLCAWKLSTYNEQFFGPGTRLTVL.

This clone was seen only once. V is TRBV19 and J is TRBJ2-3, with D maybe TRBD1 (6 bases). Per germline, CDR1 LNHDA and CDR2 SQIVND (reference sequence). Trimming removed 6 bases at V and 6 bases at J, with 16 bases between. This CDR3 has 14 residues. CDR3 loop: CASRSAARGDTQYF. The CDR3 DNA reads TGTGCCAGTAGATCAGCGGCAAGGGGGGATACGCAGTATTTT.

The chain links TRBV9 to TRBJ1-1, with D unclear. The V and J ends lost 0 bases and 0 bases respectively, with 15 bases between them. Germline loops: CDR1 SGDLS, CDR2 YYNGEE. This CDR3 has 17 amino acids. CDR3 DNA sequence: TGTGCCAGCAGCGTAGAGGTAGGGTCCGGGATGAACACTGAAGCTTTCTTT. Translated: CASSVEVGSGMNTEAFF.

The gene calls are TRBV6-2 or TRBV6-3 and TRBJ2-3; 10 bases agree with TRBD2. V lost 4 bases, J lost 4 bases, and 2 bases stayed unmatched. The CDR3 totals 14 residues. Germline V gene lookup returns CDR1 MNHEY and CDR2 SVGEGT. CDR3 amino acids: CASSSSGSSDTQYF. In DNA form, the CDR3 reads TGTGCCAGCAGTTCTAGCGGGAGCTCAGATACGCAGTATTTT.

This chain links TRBV3-1 (or the pseudogene TRBV3-2) with TRBJ2-1; 11 bases are shared with TRBD2. Unmatched junction bases numbered 2, after V lost 4 bases and J lost 6 bases. There are 14 residues in the CDR3. In germline, CDR1 is LGHDT, CDR2 YNNKEL (reference sequence). Written as DNA, the CDR3 is TGTGCCAGCAGCCGGGGACTAGCGGCCAATGAGCAGTTCTTC. Translation gives CASSRGLAANEQFF.

The chain is built from TRBV4-3 and TRBJ1-2; the D gene is possibly TRBD1 (6 bases). From germline, CDR1 is LGHNA and CDR2 YSLEER. CDR3 length: 16 amino acids. V was cut by 0 bases and J by 7 bases, with 18 bases left in between. The CDR3 loop is CASSQDVTGIIGGYTF. The CDR3 region has the DNA TGCGCCAGCAGCCAAGATGTAACAGGGATTATAGGTGGCTACACCTTC.

This clone has only a few counts. The chain recombines TRBV18 with TRBJ1-2; D is perhaps TRBD1 (5 bases). Trimming took off 2 bases at V and 4 bases at J, with 11 bases between the two ends. CDR3 length equals 14 residues. Germline V gene lookup returns CDR1 KGHSH and CDR2 LQKENI. The chain's CDR3 is CASSPSPQGYGYTF. The CDR3 bases are TGTGCCAGCTCACCATCCCCGCAGGGCTATGGCTACACCTTC.

This chain uses TRBV4-2 with TRBJ2-7; TRBD2 matches at 14 bases. V shed 0 bases, J shed 3 bases, and the junction held 13 bases outside the gene matches. Germline V CDR1 and CDR2: LGHNA, YNFKEQ. The CDR3 consists of 20 residues. Here the CDR3 reads CASSQDPGLAGVMTFYEQYF. The CDR3 DNA reads as TGTGCCAGCAGCCAAGATCCGGGACTAGCGGGAGTGATGACCTTCTACGAGCAGTACTTC.

This clone occurred once. J is TRBJ2-3 and V is TRBV25-1; tentative D call: TRBD1 (6 bases). The CDR3 runs to 14 residues. CDR1 and CDR2 from the germline V gene are MGHDK and SYGVNS. V dropped 6 bases and J dropped 0 bases, with 10 bases sitting between them. The CDR3 sequence: CASRRTDSTDTQYF. DNA of the CDR3: TGTGCCAGCAGACGGACAGATAGCACAGATACGCAGTATTTT.

The chain joins TRBV6-1 to TRBJ1-2, with TRBD1 matching 8 bases. The CDR3 has 15 amino acids. The ends lost 0 bases at V and 4 bases at J; junction bases unmatched: 4. Germline V lookup: CDR1 MNHNS, CDR2 SASEGT. Written as DNA, the CDR3 is TGTGCCAGCAGTGAAGCGGGACAGGCGACCTATGGCTACACCTTC. Residues: CASSEAGQATYGYTF.

The J gene is TRBJ1-5, the V gene TRBV18; D not resolved. The CDR3 spans 13 residues. V was shortened by 3 bases and J by 11 bases, with 14 bases between the two germline ends. The germline gives CDR1 KGHSH, CDR2 LQKENI. CDR3 protein: CASSPLDGTAQHF. CDR3 sequence (DNA): TGTGCCAGCTCACCGCTAGACGGTACGGCCCAGCATTTT.

This clone has only a few counts. This sequence joins TRBV3-1 (or the pseudogene TRBV3-2) and TRBJ2-7; 8 bases agree with TRBD2. V shed 6 bases and J 0 bases; nucleotides not matched to a gene: 4. In germline, CDR1 is LGHDT, CDR2 YNNKEL (reference sequence). The CDR3 has 14 residues. This CDR3 is CASSNSGTSYEQYF. The DNA of the CDR3 is TGTGCCAGCAGTAATAGCGGGACCTCCTACGAGCAGTACTTC.

The V and J genes are TRBV28 and TRBJ1-2, with TRBD1 matching 7 bases. Trimming cost V 5 bases and J 6 bases; bases outside gene matches: 12. The germline V gene encodes CDR1 MDHEN and CDR2 SYDVKM. The CDR3 contains 15 residues. CDR3: CASSPPGGNTHGYTF. CDR3 sequence (DNA): TGTGCCAGCAGTCCACCAGGGGGGAATACCCATGGCTACACCTTC.

The gene calls are TRBV3-1 (or the pseudogene TRBV3-2) and TRBJ1-1, with 10 bases identical to TRBD1. CDR3 length: 15 amino acids. Germline loops: CDR1 LGHDT, CDR2 YNNKEL (reference sequence). V trimming: 8 bases; J trimming: 2 bases; junction bases outside the gene matches: 8. The CDR3 region has the DNA TGTGCCAGCGGGCCAGGGACAGGGGCCAACACTGAAGCTTTCTTT. Its translation: CASGPGTGANTEAFF.

The chain couples TRBV5-1 to TRBJ2-7, with D maybe TRBD2 (5 bases). V lost 2 bases to trimming and J lost 3 bases, with 12 bases between them. This CDR3 is built from 14 residues. Germline values: CDR1 SGHRS, CDR2 YFSETQ. The CDR3, as DNA: TGCGCCAGCAGCTTCGGACTGGATTTCTACGAGCAGTACTTC. It yields the protein CASSFGLDFYEQYF.

V is TRBV11-3 and J is TRBJ2-1; TRBD1 aligns across 7 bases. Trimming removed 5 bases from V and 1 base from J; junction bases left unmatched: 8. The germline gives CDR1 SGHNT, CDR2 YENEEA. The CDR3 has 16 residues. CDR3 region: CASSTGQSSSYNEQFF. The CDR3 DNA reads as TGTGCCAGCAGCACGGGACAGTCCTCTTCCTACAATGAGCAGTTCTTC. The full variable domain, rest sourced from reference TRBV11-3 and TRBJ2-1, is EAGVVQSPRYKIIEKKQPVAFWCNPISGHNTLYWYLQNLGQGPELLIRYENEEAVDDSQLPKDRFSAERLKGVDSTLKIQPAELGDSAVYLCASSTGQSSSYNEQFFGPGTRLTVL.